A selection of T cell receptor beta chains follows, all from one sample in a study of CD8 T cells in Susac syndrome. A single record per CDR3 protein comes from TCRdb applying MiXCR to the immunoSEQ multiplex PCR reads. There are approximately 100,000 distinct CDR3 sequences in the sample; 90% to 98% occur only once, and under 0.1% lies in the top ten. The specimen was CD4+ T cells from PBMCs. These receptors originate from a human donor in good health. Each CDR3 is given with its conserved first and last residue. D genes are given only for firm matches. Clone size is not always given. Where it is, it says once, few, many or a class for expanded clones.

TRBJ2-7 | NA | TRBV7-6 | TRBD2 | TGTGCCAGCAGCTCGCGTTACAACCGGGACTACTACGAGCAGTACTTC | CASSSRYNRDYYEQYF
TRBJ2-7 | NA | TRBV19 | NA | TGTGCCAGTAGTATAGTCGGGGGTACCTACGAGCAGTACTTC | CASSIVGGTYEQYF
TRBJ2-7 | NA | TRBV7-2 | NA | TGTGCCAGCAGCTTAGGAGGGGGTTACGAGCAGTACTTC | CASSLGGGYEQYF
TRBJ2-5 | once | TRBV4-2 | TRBD1 | TGTGCCAGCAGCCAGAATCACAGGGGACAAGAGACCCAGTACTTC | CASSQNHRGQETQYF
TRBJ2-5 | NA | TRBV4-1 | TRBD2 | TGCGCCAGCAGCCTCGAGTTAGCGGGAGGTCGTAAAGAGACCCAGTACTTC | CASSLELAGGRKETQYF
TRBJ2-5 | NA | TRBV28 | TRBD2 | TGTGCCAGCAGTTCCCGAGAGCTAGCGGGGGAGACCCAGTACTTC | CASSSRELAGETQYF
TRBJ2-7 | NA | TRBV5-1 | TRBD1 | TGCGCCAGCAGCTTAGCGTCGACAGGGGGCGCGGGAGAGCAGTACTTC | CASSLASTGGAGEQYF
TRBJ2-3 | NA | TRBV6-2/TRBV6-3 | NA | TGTGCCAGCAGTAGAAGGCAGGTCCCAGATACGCAGTATTTT | CASSRRQVPDTQYF
TRBJ2-1 | NA | TRBV12-3/TRBV12-4 | TRBD2 | TGTGCCAGCAGTGTGCTAGCGGGGGGAAATGAGCAGTTCTTC | CASSVLAGGNEQFF
TRBJ2-7 | NA | TRBV28 | TRBD2 | TGTGCCAGCATCCAACCCACTAGCGGGGGGAGATCCAAGACCTACGAGCAGTACTTC | CASIQPTSGGRSKTYEQYF
TRBJ2-7 | NA | TRBV6-5 | TRBD1 | TGTGCCAGCAGTTACCGGGACAGCCCACCCTACGAGCAGTACTTC | CASSYRDSPPYEQYF
TRBJ2-3 | NA | TRBV23-1 | NA | TGCGCCAGCAGTCAAGGCGGTAGCACAGATACGCAGTATTTT | CASSQGGSTDTQYF
TRBJ2-1 | NA | TRBV28 | NA | TGTGCCAGCAGTTTGGGGTGGGGGGACAGACCATACAATGAGCAGTTCTTC | CASSLGWGDRPYNEQFF
TRBJ2-7 | NA | TRBV4-3 | NA | TGCGCCAGCAGCCAAGTGTCGGGAGCCCCCTACGAGCAGTACTTC | CASSQVSGAPYEQYF
TRBJ2-5 | NA | TRBV20-1 | NA | TGCAGTGCTAGAGTGCTACCCGTCGCCCAAGAGACCCAGTACTTC | CSARVLPVAQETQYF
TRBJ2-5 | once | TRBV6-5 | TRBD2 | TGTGCCAGCAGTTCGACTAGCGGGGGGGTGGGAGAGACCCAGTACTTC | CASSSTSGGVGETQYF
TRBJ2-2 | NA | TRBV6-2/TRBV6-3 | NA | TGTGCCAGCAGTTACTGGCAGGCGAACACCGGGGAGCTGTTTTTT | CASSYWQANTGELFF
TRBJ1-5 | NA | TRBV7-2 | NA | TGTGCCAGCAGCCCGTGGACAGTATACCCGGGGAATCAGCCCCAGCATTTT | CASSPWTVYPGNQPQHF
TRBJ1-5 | NA | TRBV10-2 | NA | TGCGCCAGCAGTGATGGGCAAAGGAATCAGCCCCAGCATTTT | CASSDGQRNQPQHF
TRBJ2-5 | NA | TRBV5-1 | NA | TGCGCCAGCAGGTATGAAGAGACCCAGTACTTC | CASRYEETQYF
TRBJ1-1 | NA | TRBV29-1 | NA | TGCAGCGTTGCCCAAAGGGGGAACACTGAAGCTTTCTTT | CSVAQRGNTEAFF
TRBJ2-1 | once | TRBV6-6 | TRBD1 | TGTGCCAGCAGTTACCGGGACAGGGAAGGGCAGTTCTTC | CASSYRDREGQFF
TRBJ1-1 | NA | TRBV29-1 | NA | TGCAGCGTTGATCGCCAAGGCACTGAAGCTTTCTTT | CSVDRQGTEAFF
TRBJ2-3 | NA | TRBV24-1 | TRBD2 | TGTGCCACCGAGAGCGGGGACGGGAGAACGCAGTATTTT | CATESGDGRTQYF
TRBJ2-5 | NA | TRBV18 | NA | TGTGCCAGCTCACCAGTAGAGACCCAGTACTTC | CASSPVETQYF
TRBJ2-6 | NA | TRBV7-6 | TRBD1 | TGTGCCAGCAGCTCAGTGTACCGGGACAGTCGCTCTGGGGCCAACGTCCTGACTTTC | CASSSVYRDSRSGANVLTF
TRBJ2-4 | NA | TRBV5-1 | NA | TGCGCCAGCAGCTTGTACCCGGCCAAAAACATTCAGTACTTC | CASSLYPAKNIQYF
TRBJ1-1 | NA | TRBV6-2/TRBV6-3 | NA | TGTGCCAGCAACAAAAGTCCTATGAACACTGAAGCTTTCTTT | CASNKSPMNTEAFF
TRBJ2-7 | once | TRBV4-3 | NA | TGCGCCAGCAGCCATGCTAGCAGATCCTACGAGCAGTACTTC | CASSHASRSYEQYF
TRBJ2-1 | NA | TRBV5-1 | NA | TGCGCCAGCGGGCGCTCACGCACCGAAACCTACAATGAGCAGTTCTTC | CASGRSRTETYNEQFF
TRBJ1-5 | NA | TRBV7-2 | NA | TGTGCCAGCAGCCCGAATATCAATCAGCCCCAGCATTTT | CASSPNINQPQHF
TRBJ2-4 | NA | TRBV25-1 | NA | TGTGCCAGCAGTGATGTCTTAGCCAAAAACATTCAGTACTTC | CASSDVLAKNIQYF